These 27 T cell receptor beta chains were all obtained from the same sample, sequenced in a study of T cell clones after liver transplantation. The table came from immunoSEQ multiplex PCR; TCRdb's copy has only in-frame clones and leaves some out. The sample includes under 35,000 clones, just under 95% of them seen just once. This specimen consisted of CD8+ T cells from blood, obtained 12 months after liver transplant. The receptor set was obtained from a human patient who received a liver transplant. Some T cells may arise from the graft donor.

The chain combines TRBV7-9 with TRBJ1-2, with TRBD1 identical over 8 bases. The V and J ends lost 1 base and 8 bases, in that order; junction bases with no gene match: 12. Germline CDR1 SEHNR, CDR2 FQNEAQ (reference sequence). The CDR3 is 16 amino acids. The CDR3 sequence is CASSLGVGTGPMGYTF. In DNA, the CDR3 is TGTGCCAGCAGCTTAGGCGTTGGGACAGGACCAATGGGCTACACCTTC.

The chain has TRBV9 and TRBJ1-5; D is perhaps TRBD1 (5 bases). CDR1 and CDR2 from the germline V gene are SGDLS and YYNGEE. V dropped 0 bases and J dropped 6 bases, with 7 bases sitting between them. This CDR3 is 13 amino acids long. CDR3 sequence (DNA): TGTGCCAGCAGCGTAGGAGGGGTTCAGCCCCAGCATTTT. Protein sequence: CASSVGGVQPQHF.

This rearrangement joins TRBV5-4 to TRBJ1-1; TRBD1 matches at 7 bases. CDR3 length equals 14 residues. Trimming took 5 bases from V and 1 from J; bases not matched to a gene: 5. CDR1 is SGHNT, CDR2 YYREEE, per germline (reference sequence). The CDR3 nucleotides are TGTGCCAGCAGAAGGGGACAGCAGAACACTGAAGCTTTCTTT. Encoded protein: CASRRGQQNTEAFF. The entire variable domain, with the rest obtained from reference TRBV5-4 and TRBJ1-1, is as follows: ETGVTQSPTHLIKTRGQQVTLRCSSQSGHNTVSWYQQALGQGPQFIFQYYREEENGRGNFPPRFSGLQFPNYSSELNVNALELDDSALYLCASRRGQQNTEAFFGQGTRLTVV.

The V and J genes are TRBV10-2 and TRBJ2-7; D gene unclear. Germline CDR1 WSHSY, CDR2 SAAADI. V lost 2 bases, J lost 3 bases, and 14 bases lay in between. This CDR3 contains 15 residues. DNA of the CDR3: TGCGCCAGCAGTGAGGCGCCTAGTCTAGGCTACGAGCAGTACTTC. Translated: CASSEAPSLGYEQYF.

The V and J genes are TRBV27 and TRBJ2-5; D remains ambiguous. CDR3 size: 16 residues. Between the trimmed V and J ends, which lost 5 bases and 2 bases, there was a span of 18 bases. Looked up from germline, CDR1 is MNHEY and CDR2 is SMNVEV (reference sequence). CDR3 coding DNA: TGTGCCAGCAGTCCCGACTCCTCATACGTTCAAGAGACCCAGTACTTC. Amino acids: CASSPDSSYVQETQYF.

This clone was seen a single time. The rearrangement uses TRBV27 and TRBJ2-1; tentative D call: TRBD2 (6 bases). The CDR3 has 13 amino acids. Trimming shortened V by 6 bases and J by 3 bases, and 9 bases separated the two germline ends. Germline lookup yields CDR1 MNHEY and CDR2 SMNVEV (reference sequence). CDR3 in DNA: TGTGCCAGCAGCCTGGGGGGCTACAATGAGCAGTTCTTC. Encoded protein: CASSLGGYNEQFF.

This chain uses TRBV5-6 with TRBJ1-5; D might be TRBD1 (6 bases). Trimming took 4 bases from V and 2 from J, leaving 16 bases between them. The germline CDR1 and CDR2 sequences are SGHDT and YYEEEE. This CDR3 spans 16 amino acids. CDR3 residues: CASSATTGIGNQPQHF. The CDR3 DNA follows: TGTGCCAGCAGCGCAACCACAGGGATTGGCAATCAGCCCCAGCATTTT.

V and J are TRBV27 and TRBJ1-2; D is perhaps TRBD1 (5 bases). Germline CDR1 MNHEY, CDR2 SMNVEV (reference sequence). CDR3 length: 15 residues. Trimming pared 5 bases from V and 5 bases from J, leaving 18 bases between. The CDR3 spells CASSPHNGGEYGYTF. Written as DNA, the CDR3 is TGTGCCAGCAGTCCCCATAACGGGGGAGAATATGGCTACACCTTC.

As for this clone: The same CDR3 arises from other DNA sequences in this sample as well. The chain uses TRBV27 and TRBJ2-3; D call uncertain. V gave up 3 bases and J gave up 6 bases, with 4 bases separating them. The CDR3 spans 11 residues. CDR1 MNHEY and CDR2 SMNVEV come from the germline V gene (reference sequence). As DNA, the CDR3 is TGTGCCAGCAGTTTGGGGGATACGCAGTATTTT. It yields the protein CASSLGDTQYF.

The gene calls are TRBV19 and TRBJ1-5, with D perhaps TRBD1 (5 bases). The germline V gene has CDR1 LNHDA and CDR2 SQIVND (reference sequence). The CDR3 has 15 residues. The V and J ends lost 1 base and 0 bases respectively, with 7 bases between them. The CDR3 here is CASSIVGGSNQPQHF. In DNA form, the CDR3 reads TGTGCCAGTAGTATAGTGGGGGGTAGCAATCAGCCCCAGCATTTT.

The chain employs TRBV9 and TRBJ1-4; the D gene is possibly TRBD1 (5 bases). CDR1 SGDLS and CDR2 YYNGEE come from the germline V gene. Trimming left V 3 bases short and J 7 bases short, with 13 bases between. The CDR3 loop spans 14 amino acids. The chain's CDR3 is CASSGGAGGEKLFF. CDR3 sequence (DNA): TGTGCCAGCAGCGGAGGGGCAGGAGGTGAAAAACTGTTTTTT.

V usage is TRBV27 and J usage is TRBJ2-5; a weak D match, TRBD2 (6 bases). Trimming stripped 3 bases from V and 5 bases from J, with 16 bases between. The germline gives CDR1 MNHEY, CDR2 SMNVEV (reference sequence). There are 15 residues in the CDR3. In nucleotides, the CDR3 is TGTGCCAGCAGTTTGATCCTTGGAAGCGGGGAGACCCAGTACTTC. Its protein is CASSLILGSGETQYF.

This chain links TRBV11-2 with TRBJ1-3, with TRBD1 matching over 7 bases. The CDR3 runs to 17 residues. V was clipped by 5 bases and J by 2 bases; unmatched bases: 12. Germline V gene data show CDR1 as SGHAT and CDR2 as FQNNGV. The CDR3 protein is CASSPWTGKSPGNTIYF. In nucleotides, the CDR3 is TGTGCCAGCAGCCCCTGGACAGGAAAAAGCCCTGGAAACACCATATATTTT.

The chain couples TRBV14 to TRBJ2-5; no reliable D call. V gave up 6 bases and J gave up 2 bases, with 10 bases separating them. The CDR3 contains 13 residues. Germline CDR1 SGHDN, CDR2 FVKESK. The CDR3 reads CASRKDGQETQYF. The DNA for the CDR3 is TGTGCCAGCAGGAAAGACGGTCAAGAGACCCAGTACTTC. The whole variable domain, filled in from reference TRBV14 and TRBJ2-5, reads EAGVTQFPSHSVIEKGQTVTLRCDPISGHDNLYWYRRVMGKEIKFLLHFVKESKQDESGMPNNRFLAERTGGTYSTLKVQPAELEDSGVYFCASRKDGQETQYFGPGTRLLVL.

The chain joins TRBV29-1 to TRBJ2-1; TRBD1 is a possible D gene (6 bases). Trimming took 4 bases from V and 9 from J, leaving 10 bases between them. This CDR3 comprises 11 residues. Germline CDR1 SQVTM, CDR2 ANQGSEA. The DNA for the CDR3 is TGCAGCGTTGGGGGGCGAGGTGAGCAGTTCTTC. It translates to CSVGGRGEQFF.

V and J are TRBV2 and TRBJ2-7; 7 positions agree with TRBD1. The CDR3 length is 14 residues. Trimming removed 4 bases from V and 3 bases from J; junction bases left unmatched: 6. Germline loops: CDR1 SNHLY, CDR2 FYNNEI. CDR3 loop: CASSAAGTVYEQYF. The CDR3 region has the DNA TGTGCCAGCAGTGCCGCCGGGACAGTCTACGAGCAGTACTTC.

This chain uses TRBV19 with TRBJ1-5, with D possibly TRBD1 on 5 matching bases. CDR1 is LNHDA and CDR2 is SQIVND in the germline V gene (reference sequence). Between the trimmed V and J ends, which lost 5 bases and 5 bases, there was a span of 16 bases. The CDR3 extends over 15 amino acids. As DNA, the CDR3 is TGTGCCAGTAGTCCCTTCCTAGGGGAACATCAGCCCCAGCATTTT. This codes for CASSPFLGEHQPQHF. Filled out from reference TRBV19 and TRBJ1-5, the complete variable domain reads DGGITQSPKYLFRKEGQNVTLSCEQNLNHDAMYWYRQDPGQGLRLIYYSQIVNDFQKGDIAEGYSVSREKKESFPLTVTSAQKNPTAFYLCASSPFLGEHQPQHFGDGTRLSIL.

The chain joins TRBV5-1 to TRBJ1-2, with TRBD1 as a possible D gene (5 bases). V was trimmed by 0 bases and J by 4 bases, leaving 10 bases between them. CDR1 and CDR2 from the germline V gene are SGHRS and YFSETQ. The CDR3 length is 14 residues. Written as DNA, the CDR3 is TGCGCCAGCAGCTTGGAGGGGACTCCCTATGGCTACACCTTC. As protein: CASSLEGTPYGYTF.

The J gene is TRBJ2-3, the V gene TRBV6-1; the D gene is possibly TRBD2 (5 bases). The CDR3 is 16 residues long. The germline V and J ends were trimmed by 2 bases and 4 bases, with 16 bases remaining between them. The germline V gene encodes CDR1 MNHNS and CDR2 SASEGT. The CDR3 coding sequence is TGTGCCAGCAGTGAACTCCCGGGATATGCAGCAGATACGCAGTATTTT. Its protein product is CASSELPGYAADTQYF.

The rearrangement links TRBV7-9 to TRBJ2-7; D unclear. CDR3 length: 14 residues. The germline V gene encodes CDR1 SEHNR and CDR2 FQNEAQ (reference sequence). V was clipped by 5 bases and J by 3 bases, with 14 bases between them. CDR3 loop: CASSPPDGNYEQYF. The CDR3, as DNA: TGTGCCAGCAGCCCACCGGACGGAAACTACGAGCAGTACTTC.

In its sample, this clone was seen once. V gene TRBV9 combines with J gene TRBJ2-3; no definite D call. CDR1 and CDR2 from the germline V gene are SGDLS and YYNGEE. V dropped 6 bases and J dropped 2 bases, with 16 bases sitting between them. The CDR3 runs 15 residues. CDR3 protein: CASTAGPGDTDTQYF. The CDR3 bases are TGTGCCAGCACGGCCGGGCCCGGAGACACAGATACGCAGTATTTT. The full variable domain, in which reference TRBV9 and TRBJ2-3 provide the parts outside the CDR3, is DSGVTQTPKHLITATGQRVTLRCSPRSGDLSVYWYQQSLDQGLQFLIQYYNGEERAKGNILERFSAQQFPDLHSELNLSSLELGDSALYFCASTAGPGDTDTQYFGPGTRLTVL.

The chain uses TRBV4-1 and TRBJ2-1; tentatively, D is TRBD2 (5 bases). The germline V and J ends were trimmed by 1 base and 5 bases, with 12 bases remaining between them. Germline-derived CDR1 and CDR2 are MGHRA and YSYEKL. The CDR3 consists of 15 residues. This CDR3 reads CASSQGVSANNEQFF. The CDR3 DNA reads as TGCGCCAGCAGCCAAGGGGTTAGCGCGAACAATGAGCAGTTCTTC.

This sequence joins TRBV19 and TRBJ1-1, with 10 bases identical to TRBD1. This CDR3 comprises 14 residues. V lost 4 bases and J lost 11; bases outside the gene matches: 10. Germline CDR1 and CDR2: LNHDA and SQIVND (reference sequence). CDR3 sequence: CASSRQGAPLPAFF. In DNA, the CDR3 is TGTGCCAGTAGTAGACAGGGGGCCCCGCTCCCCGCTTTCTTT.

The chain employs TRBV11-2 and TRBJ2-1, with 9 bases that match TRBD2. Per germline, CDR1 SGHAT and CDR2 FQNNGV. The V gene end was trimmed by 4 bases and the J gene end by 4 bases; junction bases not matched to a gene: 8. The CDR3 contains 16 residues. The CDR3 sequence: CASSSFTSGSYNEQFF. The CDR3 DNA is TGTGCCAGCAGCTCGTTCACTAGCGGGTCTTACAATGAGCAGTTCTTC.

The chain combines TRBV5-4 with TRBJ2-5; 12 bases match TRBD2. The J call may be mistaken, given a closer DNA end match to TRBJ2-7. The germline CDR1 and CDR2 sequences are SGHNT and YYREEE (reference sequence). CDR3 length equals 18 residues. CDR3 sequence reads: CASSPDVLAGGPTYEQYF. As DNA, the CDR3 is TGTGCCAGCAGCCCCGACGTCCTAGCGGGAGGGCCTACCTACGAGCAGTACTTC.

The rearrangement uses TRBV28 and TRBJ1-1; D gene unclear. The germline gives CDR1 MDHEN, CDR2 SYDVKM. This CDR3 is 14 amino acids long. V was pared by 4 bases and J by 1 base, with 10 bases between. The CDR3, as DNA: TGTGCCAGCAGTTGGACGGCACCGAACACTGAAGCTTTCTTT. Amino acids: CASSWTAPNTEAFF.

A single count supports this clone. The chain couples TRBV27 to TRBJ1-5, with a tentative D call TRBD1 (6 bases). The CDR3 runs 14 residues. CDR1 is MNHEY, CDR2 SMNVEV, per germline (reference sequence). V was clipped by 7 bases and J by 3 bases, with 13 bases between them. The CDR3 nucleotides are TGTGCCAGCACCGAATCAGGGGCCAATCAGCCCCAGCATTTT. Protein: CASTESGANQPQHF.